The 13 T cell receptor beta chains listed next were all sequenced from one sample in a study of shared clonotypes between healthy human individuals. Repertoires were generated with immunoSEQ multiplex PCR, while TCRdb's copy carries only in-frame clones and drops some. This sample carries around 560,000 clones, 95% of them seen once, and the ten largest clones take about 0.11%. Naive CD8 cells comprised CD45RO-negative, CCR7-positively selected cells, excluding terminally differentiated effector memory CD45RA+ cells. Source material: naive CD8+ T cells sorted from blood. All receptors derive from a woman aged 25 to 39 in good health.

As regards this clone: Other DNA sequences within the sample encode an identical CDR3. Here the CDR3 reads CASSVFREDHEQYF. CDR3 bases: TGTGCCAGCAGCGTGTTTCGGGAGGATCACGAGCAGTACTTC. The genes are TRBV9 and TRBJ2-7; TRBD2 agrees at 7 bases. In germline, CDR1 is SGDLS, CDR2 YYNGEE. V shed 2 bases and J 5 bases; nucleotides not matched to a gene: 7. The CDR3 totals 14 residues.

The chain combines TRBV27 with TRBJ1-2; 7 positions match TRBD1. CDR1 is MNHEY, CDR2 SMNVEV, per germline (reference sequence). V trimming: 5 bases; J trimming: 5 bases; junction bases outside the gene matches: 8. This CDR3 is 14 amino acids long. CDR3 loop: CASSPWTGEYGYTF. As DNA, the CDR3 is TGTGCCAGCAGTCCGTGGACAGGAGAATATGGCTACACCTTC.

The chain is built from TRBV5-1 and TRBJ2-5; no clear D. V dropped 2 bases and J dropped 0 bases, with 14 bases sitting between them. Germline V gene sequence: CDR1 SGHRS, CDR2 YFSETQ. The CDR3 has 16 residues. CDR3 amino acids: CASSFSYAGNQETQYF. The CDR3 nucleotides read TGCGCCAGCAGCTTTAGTTACGCAGGAAACCAAGAGACCCAGTACTTC.

V gene TRBV5-5 combines with J gene TRBJ2-7; perhaps TRBD2 as D (5 bases). Trimming pared 4 bases from V and 2 bases from J, leaving 13 bases between. CDR1 SGHKS and CDR2 YYEKEE come from the germline V gene (reference sequence). The CDR3 totals 14 residues. The CDR3 spells CASSRKEVTYEQYF. DNA for the CDR3: TGTGCCAGCAGCCGCAAGGAGGTGACCTACGAGCAGTACTTC. Full variable domain (outside the CDR3, taken from reference TRBV5-5 and TRBJ2-7): DAGVTQSPTHLIKTRGQQVTLRCSPISGHKSVSWYQQVLGQGPQFIFQYYEKEERGRGNFPDRFSARQFPNYSSELNVNALLLGDSALYLCASSRKEVTYEQYFGPGTRLTVT.

This clone was recorded only once. The gene calls are TRBV15 and TRBJ1-5, with 8 bases matching TRBD1. Germline CDR1 reads LNHNV; CDR2 reads YYDKDF (reference sequence). Germline trimming cut 3 bases from V and 2 bases from J; bases unmatched to any gene: 9. The CDR3 runs to 17 residues. The CDR3 reads CATSSRTGFGRNQPQHF. In nucleotides, the CDR3 is TGTGCCACCAGCAGTCGGACAGGGTTCGGTCGCAATCAGCCCCAGCATTTT.

V is TRBV19 and J is TRBJ2-7, with 9 bases lining up with TRBD2. Germline CDR1 is LNHDA and CDR2 is SQIVND (reference sequence). This CDR3 has 16 residues. With 1 base clipped from V and 1 base from J, the junction kept 5 bases outside the gene matches. Written as DNA, the CDR3 is TGTGCCAGTAGTATAGCAGCGGGAGGCCTATCCTACGAGCAGTACTTC. Translated, it gives CASSIAAGGLSYEQYF.

The chain combines TRBV7-9 with TRBJ2-1, with no clear D. Between the trimmed V and J ends, which lost 4 bases and 7 bases, there was a span of 14 bases. Looked up from germline, CDR1 is SEHNR and CDR2 is FQNEAQ (reference sequence). The CDR3 contains 14 residues. The CDR3 is CASSSPNHKNEQFF. The CDR3 nucleotides read TGTGCCAGCAGCTCCCCTAACCATAAGAATGAGCAGTTCTTC.

This clone has just a few counts. The J gene is TRBJ1-1, the V gene TRBV28; 7 bases match TRBD1. J gave up 4 bases and V 4 bases, and 6 bases lay outside the gene matches. The CDR3 loop spans 14 amino acids. Germline CDR1 and CDR2: MDHEN and SYDVKM. CDR3 coding DNA: TGTGCCAGCAGTTCCAGACAGGGCGGCACTGAAGCTTTCTTT. Translated, it gives CASSSRQGGTEAFF. Using reference TRBV28 and TRBJ1-1 for the parts outside the CDR3, the full variable domain is DVKVTQSSRYLVKRTGEKVFLECVQDMDHENMFWYRQDPGLGLRLIYFSYDVKMKEKGDIPEGYSVSREKKERFSLILESASTNQTSMYLCASSSRQGGTEAFFGQGTRLTVV.

As regards this clone: Its ends do not fully match the called genes, so a read error is possible. The chain has TRBV27 and TRBJ1-5; 8 bases fit TRBD1. The CDR3 contains 15 residues. The germline CDR1 and CDR2 sequences are MNHEY and SMNVEV (reference sequence). CDR3 DNA: TGTGCCAGCAGTATATCCCAGGGGGCGCTTCAGCCCCAGCATTTT. Its protein is CASSISQGALQPQHF.

The chain couples TRBV5-1 to TRBJ1-2; 7 nucleotides match TRBD1. The CDR3 spans 13 residues. The germline V gene has CDR1 SGHRS and CDR2 YFSETQ. Trimming at V came to 5 bases and at J to 6 bases, leaving 7 bases not matched to a gene. CDR3 region: CASRSRGRNGYTF. The CDR3 nucleotides are TGCGCCAGCAGGTCGAGGGGGCGCAATGGCTACACCTTC.

This clone was found once. V gene TRBV13 combines with J gene TRBJ2-1, with 10 positions matching TRBD2. The J segment lost 10 bases and the V segment lost 2 bases, leaving 8 bases of the junction unmatched. The CDR3 spans 15 residues. CDR1 and CDR2 from the germline V gene are PRHDT and FYEKMQ (reference sequence). The CDR3 protein is CASSLRWLAGDEQFF. CDR3 nucleotides: TGTGCCAGCAGCTTACGGTGGCTAGCGGGAGACGAGCAGTTCTTC.

V and J are TRBV25-1 and TRBJ2-5, with 9 nucleotides matching TRBD2. The tail of the sequence fits TRBJ2-7 better, so the J call may be wrong. This CDR3 contains 15 residues. CDR1 and CDR2 (germline): MGHDK, SYGVNS. CDR3 nucleotide sequence: TGTGCCAGCAGTGAACGGCCTAGCGGGACCTACGAGCAGTACTTC. This gives the protein CASSERPSGTYEQYF.

The chain joins TRBV4-1 to TRBJ2-7; D remains ambiguous. Looked up from germline, CDR1 is MGHRA and CDR2 is YSYEKL. V lost 2 bases, J lost 0 bases, and 8 bases lay in between. This CDR3 has 14 amino acids. Here the CDR3 reads CASSQRESSYEQYF. The CDR3 DNA reads TGCGCCAGCAGCCAAAGAGAGAGCTCCTACGAGCAGTACTTC.